Below are 11 T cell receptor beta chains sequenced from a single sample in a study of graft-versus-host responses after intestinal transplantation. Using immunoSEQ multiplex PCR, the repertoire was profiled, and TCRdb retains in-frame clones only, with some absent. This repertoire shows roughly 110,000 clones, about nine tenths found once; its top ten account for roughly 0.71%. These receptors' antigens are unknown. The sequenced sample was unstimulated CD4+ T cells sorted from spleen or lymph node cells, obtained before transplant. These receptors were taken from a human donor who was the organ donor for an intestinal transplant.

CDR3 DNA: TGTGCCACCGGGCGGTGGGAGAAGGGCACCGGGGAGCTGTTTTTT. Translated, it gives CATGRWEKGTGELFF. This chain connects TRBV30 to TRBJ2-2, with D possibly matching TRBD2 (5 bases). Trimming left V 8 bases short and J 4 bases short, with 20 bases between. CDR1 is GTSNPN, CDR2 SVGIG, per germline (reference sequence). The CDR3 is 15 amino acids. The whole variable domain, filled in from reference TRBV30 and TRBJ2-2, reads SQTIHQWPATLVQPVGSPLSLECTVEGTSNPNLYWYRQAAGRGLQLLFYSVGIGQISSEVPQNLSASRPQDRQFILSSKKLLLSDSGFYLCATGRWEKGTGELFFGEGSRLTVL.

A word on this clone: Other DNA sequences in this sample translate to the same CDR3. The chain combines TRBV9 with TRBJ2-5; the D gene is possibly TRBD2 (5 bases). CDR1 is SGDLS, CDR2 YYNGEE, per germline. The CDR3 contains 13 residues. Trimming pared 0 bases from V and 3 bases from J, leaving 6 bases between. Here the CDR3 DNA reads TGTGCCAGCAGCGTAGGGCGGGAAGAGACCCAGTACTTC. This sequence encodes CASSVGREETQYF.

This chain joins TRBV10-2 and TRBJ2-5; no clear D gene. With 7 bases removed from V and 7 bases from J, the gap between germline ends came to 13 bases. Germline V CDR1 and CDR2: WSHSY, SAAADI. This CDR3 spans 12 amino acids. The DNA of the CDR3 is TGCGCCAGCAATGATGACCCAAGGACCCAGTACTTC. Its protein is CASNDDPRTQYF.

This chain joins TRBV30 and TRBJ2-7; D assignment may be TRBD1 or TRBD2 (5 bases each). CDR1 and CDR2 (germline): GTSNPN, SVGIG (reference sequence). The CDR3 is made up of 14 amino acids. V shed 1 base and J shed 2 bases, with 12 bases lying between them. The CDR3 loop is CAWSGGPLAYEQYF. DNA for the CDR3: TGTGCCTGGAGTGGGGGACCTTTAGCCTACGAGCAGTACTTC.

This rearrangement joins TRBV19 to TRBJ2-7; 9 bases align to TRBD2. V lost 3 bases to trimming and J lost 2 bases; unmatched junction nucleotides: 5. The CDR3 contains 15 residues. Germline V gene lookup returns CDR1 LNHDA and CDR2 SQIVND (reference sequence). The CDR3 sequence is CASSIQASGTYEQYF. The CDR3 DNA reads as TGTGCCAGTAGTATTCAGGCTAGCGGGACCTACGAGCAGTACTTC.

The chain uses TRBV5-1 and TRBJ2-2; D remains unclear. With 2 bases removed from V and 3 bases from J, the gap between germline ends came to 5 bases. This CDR3 has 13 residues. Germline loops: CDR1 SGHRS, CDR2 YFSETQ. The CDR3 coding sequence is TGCGCCAGCAGCTTCAGCTACACCGGGGAGCTGTTTTTT. This encodes CASSFSYTGELFF.

J is TRBJ1-2 and V is TRBV9; D gene uncertain. CDR1 SGDLS and CDR2 YYNGEE come from the germline V gene. The CDR3 covers 14 residues. Trimming pared 0 bases from V and 6 bases from J, leaving 12 bases between. This CDR3 reads CASSVGQALNGYTF. The CDR3, as DNA: TGTGCCAGCAGCGTAGGGCAGGCCCTTAATGGCTACACCTTC.

The chain is built from TRBV27 and TRBJ1-2; 10 bases match TRBD1. The germline CDR1 and CDR2 sequences are MNHEY and SMNVEV (reference sequence). V gave up 2 bases and J gave up 8 bases; unmatched junction bases: 2. CDR3 length equals 13 residues. DNA for the CDR3: TGTGCCAGCAGTTTAGGGACAGGGGACGGCTACACCTTC. Translating it yields CASSLGTGDGYTF.

The sample holds a few counts of this clone. This chain uses TRBV5-5 with TRBJ2-2, with D maybe TRBD2 (6 bases). V was shortened by 2 bases and J by 4 bases, with 15 bases between the two germline ends. CDR3 size: 16 residues. Germline loops: CDR1 SGHKS, CDR2 YYEKEE (reference sequence). The CDR3 coding sequence is TGTGCCAGCAGCTTCTTGCTAGCGAGTGGCACCGGGGAGCTGTTTTTT. As protein: CASSFLLASGTGELFF.

To note about this clone: At one of its ends the junction is not consistent with the germline gene, which may arise from a read error. This sample includes further DNA sequences coding for the same CDR3. J is TRBJ2-2 and V is TRBV2; 9 bases fit TRBD1. CDR3 length: 15 amino acids. Germline V gives CDR1 SNHLY, CDR2 FYNNEI. CDR3 bases: TGCGCCAGCAGGAGGACAGGGGCCTACACCGGGGAGCTGTTTTTT. Translated: CASRRTGAYTGELFF.

This chain uses TRBV7-3 with TRBJ2-2; TRBD2 aligns across 13 bases. Germline loops: CDR1 SGHTA, CDR2 FQGTGA. V lost 4 bases to trimming and J lost 4 bases; unmatched junction nucleotides: 9. The CDR3 covers 18 residues. CDR3 nucleotides: TGTGCCAGCAGCTCGACCCCCGGACTAGCGGGGGCCACCGGGGAGCTGTTTTTT. As protein: CASSSTPGLAGATGELFF.